This T cell receptor (beta chain) originates from a study of CD8 T cells in ankylosing spondylitis. TCRdb reanalysed the 5' RACE reads using MiXCR and keeps one entry per CDR3 protein. Of approximately 140,000 distinct CDR3 sequences in the sample, around two fifths were seen once. J gave up 3 bases and V 2 bases, and 3 bases lay outside the gene matches. The CDR3 contains 16 residues. Germline V CDR1 and CDR2: LGHDT, YNNKEL (reference sequence). The receptor was derived from a male donor with ankylosing spondylitis. The V and J genes are TRBV3-1 and TRBJ2-3; 12 nucleotides agree with TRBD2. The sequenced material came from synovial fluid, either unsorted or a sorted T cell fraction (not recorded which). CDR3 protein: CASSQPTSGGTDTQYF. CDR3 sequence (DNA): TGTGCCAGCAGCCAACCTACTAGCGGGGGGACAGATACGCAGTATTTT.